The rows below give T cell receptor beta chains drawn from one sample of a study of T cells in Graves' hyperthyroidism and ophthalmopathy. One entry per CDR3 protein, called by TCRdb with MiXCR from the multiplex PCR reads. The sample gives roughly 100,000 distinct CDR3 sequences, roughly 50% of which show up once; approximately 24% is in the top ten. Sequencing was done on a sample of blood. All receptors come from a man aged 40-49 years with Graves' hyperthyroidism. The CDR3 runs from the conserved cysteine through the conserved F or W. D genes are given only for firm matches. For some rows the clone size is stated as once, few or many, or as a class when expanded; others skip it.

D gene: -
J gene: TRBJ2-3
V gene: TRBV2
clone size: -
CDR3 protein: CASSETGSSTDTQYF
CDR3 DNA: TGTGCCAGCAGTGAAACCGGGTCTAGCACAGATACGCAGTATTTT

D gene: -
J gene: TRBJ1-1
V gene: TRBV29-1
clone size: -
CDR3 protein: CSVGGPRNTVAFF
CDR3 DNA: TGCAGCGTTGGGGGTCCGAGGAACACTGTAGCTTTCTTT

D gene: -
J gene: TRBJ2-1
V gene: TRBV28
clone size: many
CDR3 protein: CASSFRYNEQFF
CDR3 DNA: TGTGCCAGCAGTTTCCGGTACAATGAGCAGTTCTTC

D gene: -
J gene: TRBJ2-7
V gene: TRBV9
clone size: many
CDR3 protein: CASSVGGGRTYEQYF
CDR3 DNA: TGTGCCAGCAGCGTAGGGGGCGGCCGAACCTACGAGCAGTACTTC

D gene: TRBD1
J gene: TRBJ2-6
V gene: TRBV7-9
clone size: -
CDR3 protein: CASSRDDRADVLTF
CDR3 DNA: TGTGCCAGCAGCCGGGATGACAGGGCTGACGTCCTGACTTTC

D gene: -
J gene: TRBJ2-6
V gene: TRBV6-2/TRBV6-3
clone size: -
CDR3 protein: CASSLHLGRASGANVLTF
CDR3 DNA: TGTGCCAGCAGCCTCCACCTCGGCCGAGCCTCTGGGGCCAACGTCCTGACTTTC

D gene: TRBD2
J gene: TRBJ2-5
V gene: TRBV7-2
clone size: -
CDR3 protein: CASSYLAGGETQYF
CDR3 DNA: TGTGCCAGCAGCTACCTAGCGGGAGGGGAGACCCAGTACTTC

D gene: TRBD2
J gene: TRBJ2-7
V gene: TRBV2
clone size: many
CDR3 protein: CASSLKTSAYEQYF
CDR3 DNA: TGTGCCAGCAGTTTGAAGACTAGCGCCTACGAGCAGTACTTC

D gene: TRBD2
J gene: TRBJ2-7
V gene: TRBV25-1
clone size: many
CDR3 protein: CASSVGLAGSYEQYF
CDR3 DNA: TGTGCCAGCAGTGTGGGACTAGCGGGCTCCTACGAGCAGTACTTC

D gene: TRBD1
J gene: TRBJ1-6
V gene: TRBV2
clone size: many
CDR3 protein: CASSRDRDNSPLHF
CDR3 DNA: TGTGCCAGCAGTCGGGACAGGGATAATTCACCCCTCCACTTT

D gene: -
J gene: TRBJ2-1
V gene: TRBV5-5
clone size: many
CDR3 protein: CASSAAHNEQFF
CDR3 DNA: TGTGCCAGCAGCGCTGCTCACAATGAGCAGTTCTTC

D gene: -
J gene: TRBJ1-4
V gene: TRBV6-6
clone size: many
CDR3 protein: CASSSSKARDLGEKLFF
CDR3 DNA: TGTGCCAGCAGTTCGTCGAAGGCAAGGGATTTAGGGGAAAAACTGTTTTTT

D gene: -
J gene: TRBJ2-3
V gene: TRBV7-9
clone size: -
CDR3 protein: CASSPGGGRDNEQYF
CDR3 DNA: TGTGCCAGCAGCCCGGGGGGCGGCAGGGACAATGAGCAGTATTTT

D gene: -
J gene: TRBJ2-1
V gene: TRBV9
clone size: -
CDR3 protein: CASSVDWAGWNEQFF
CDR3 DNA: TGTGCCAGCAGCGTAGACTGGGCAGGGTGGAATGAGCAGTTCTTC

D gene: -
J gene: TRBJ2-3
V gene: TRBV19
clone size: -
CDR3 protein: CASSLLSQVDTQYF
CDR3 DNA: TGTGCCAGCAGTTTACTTTCCCAGGTAGATACGCAGTATTTT

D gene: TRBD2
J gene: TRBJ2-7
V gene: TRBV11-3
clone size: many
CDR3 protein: CASSPTSGLYEQYF
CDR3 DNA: TGTGCCAGCAGCCCGACTAGCGGGCTATACGAGCAGTACTTC

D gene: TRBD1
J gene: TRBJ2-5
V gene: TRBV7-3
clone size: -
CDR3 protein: CASSFGQGTGETQYF
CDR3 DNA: TGTGCCAGCAGCTTCGGACAGGGTACGGGGGAGACCCAGTACTTC

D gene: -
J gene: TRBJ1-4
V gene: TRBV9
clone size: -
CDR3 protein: CASSLTEKLFF
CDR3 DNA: TGTGCCAGCAGCTTGACGGAGAAACTGTTTTTT

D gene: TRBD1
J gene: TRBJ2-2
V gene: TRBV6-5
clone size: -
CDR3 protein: CASSGQGLGTGELCF
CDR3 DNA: TGTGCCAGCAGTGGACAGGGTTTGGGCACCGGGGAGCTGTGTTTT

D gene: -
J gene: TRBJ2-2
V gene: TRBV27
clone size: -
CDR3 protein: CASSLYGSGELFF
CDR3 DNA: TGTGCCAGCAGTTTATACGGGTCCGGGGAGCTGTTTTTT

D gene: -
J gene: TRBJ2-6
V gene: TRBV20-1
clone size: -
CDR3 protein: CSARGVSAGGANVLTF
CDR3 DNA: TGCAGTGCTAGGGGGGTTAGCGCCGGAGGGGCCAACGTCCTGACTTTC

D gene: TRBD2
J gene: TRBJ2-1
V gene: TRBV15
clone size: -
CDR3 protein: CATSRGLAGTYNEQFF
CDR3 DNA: TGTGCCACCAGCAGAGGACTAGCGGGCACTTACAATGAGCAGTTCTTC

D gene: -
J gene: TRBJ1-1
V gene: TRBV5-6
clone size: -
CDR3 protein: CASSLDGPGMSAFF
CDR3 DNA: TGTGCCAGCAGCTTGGATGGGCCAGGGATGTCGGCTTTCTTT

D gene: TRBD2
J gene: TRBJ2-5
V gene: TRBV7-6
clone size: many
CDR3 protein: CASSLRVAGFETQYF
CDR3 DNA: TGTGCCAGCAGCTTACGGGTAGCGGGGTTTGAGACCCAGTACTTC

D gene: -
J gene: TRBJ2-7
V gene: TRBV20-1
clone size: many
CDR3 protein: CSARAQGSYEQYF
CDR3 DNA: TGCAGTGCTAGAGCTCAGGGAAGTTACGAGCAGTACTTC

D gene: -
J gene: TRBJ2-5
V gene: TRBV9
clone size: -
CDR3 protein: CASSAGHFRETQYF
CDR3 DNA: TGCGCCAGCAGCGCAGGGCACTTCAGGGAGACCCAGTACTTC

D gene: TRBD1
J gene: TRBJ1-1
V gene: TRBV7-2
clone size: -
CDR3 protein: CASSSDRGRESEAFF
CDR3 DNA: TGTGCCAGCAGCTCGGACAGGGGGCGCGAGTCTGAAGCTTTCTTT

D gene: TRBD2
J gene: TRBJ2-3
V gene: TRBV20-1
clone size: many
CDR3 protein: CSARHGLAGTDTQYF
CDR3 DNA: TGCAGTGCTAGACACGGACTAGCGGGAACAGATACGCAGTATTTT

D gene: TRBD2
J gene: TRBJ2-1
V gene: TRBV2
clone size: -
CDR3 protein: CASMASGLSHYNEQFF
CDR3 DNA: TGTGCCAGCATGGCTAGCGGGCTGAGCCACTACAATGAGCAGTTCTTC